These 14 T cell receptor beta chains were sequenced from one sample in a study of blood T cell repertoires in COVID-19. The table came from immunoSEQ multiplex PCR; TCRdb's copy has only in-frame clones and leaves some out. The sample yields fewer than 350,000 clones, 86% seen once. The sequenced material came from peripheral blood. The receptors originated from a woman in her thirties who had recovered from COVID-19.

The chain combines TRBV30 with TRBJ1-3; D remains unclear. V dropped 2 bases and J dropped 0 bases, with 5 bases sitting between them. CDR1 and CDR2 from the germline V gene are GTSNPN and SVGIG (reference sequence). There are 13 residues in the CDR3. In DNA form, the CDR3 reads TGTGCCTGGAGTCGCAGCTCTGGAAACACCATATATTTT. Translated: CAWSRSSGNTIYF.

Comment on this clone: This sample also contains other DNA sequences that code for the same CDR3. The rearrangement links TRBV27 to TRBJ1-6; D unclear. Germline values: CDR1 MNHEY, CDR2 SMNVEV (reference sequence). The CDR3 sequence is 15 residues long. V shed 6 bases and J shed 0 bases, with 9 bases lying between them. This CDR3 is CASRTGSSYNSPLHF. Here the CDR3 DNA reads TGTGCCAGCAGGACGGGGAGCTCCTATAATTCACCCCTCCACTTT.

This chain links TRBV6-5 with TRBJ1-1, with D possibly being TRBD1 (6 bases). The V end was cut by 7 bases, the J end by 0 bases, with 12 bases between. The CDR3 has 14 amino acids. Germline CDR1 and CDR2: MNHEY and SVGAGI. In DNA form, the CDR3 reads TGTGCCAGCAATCCGGGACAAATGAACACTGAAGCTTTCTTT. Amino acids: CASNPGQMNTEAFF.

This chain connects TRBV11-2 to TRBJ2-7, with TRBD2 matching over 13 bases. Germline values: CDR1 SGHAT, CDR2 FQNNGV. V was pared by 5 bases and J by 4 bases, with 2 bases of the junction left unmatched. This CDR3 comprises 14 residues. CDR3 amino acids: CASSTSGRGYEQYF. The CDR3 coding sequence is TGTGCCAGCAGCACTAGCGGGAGGGGGTACGAGCAGTACTTC.

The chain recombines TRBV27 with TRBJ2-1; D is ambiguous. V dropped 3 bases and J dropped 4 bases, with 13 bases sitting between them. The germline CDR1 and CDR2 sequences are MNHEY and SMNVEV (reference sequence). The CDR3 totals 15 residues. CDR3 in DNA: TGTGCCAGCAGTTTTTACGGCGGTGATTACAATGAGCAGTTCTTC. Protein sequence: CASSFYGGDYNEQFF.

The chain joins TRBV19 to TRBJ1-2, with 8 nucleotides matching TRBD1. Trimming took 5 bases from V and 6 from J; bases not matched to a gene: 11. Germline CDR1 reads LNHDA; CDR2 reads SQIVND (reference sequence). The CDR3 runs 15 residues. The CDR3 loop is CASSPAPGQVNGYTF. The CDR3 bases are TGTGCCAGTAGTCCCGCCCCGGGACAGGTAAATGGCTACACCTTC. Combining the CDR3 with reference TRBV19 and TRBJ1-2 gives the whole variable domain DGGITQSPKYLFRKEGQNVTLSCEQNLNHDAMYWYRQDPGQGLRLIYYSQIVNDFQKGDIAEGYSVSREKKESFPLTVTSAQKNPTAFYLCASSPAPGQVNGYTFGSGTRLTVV.

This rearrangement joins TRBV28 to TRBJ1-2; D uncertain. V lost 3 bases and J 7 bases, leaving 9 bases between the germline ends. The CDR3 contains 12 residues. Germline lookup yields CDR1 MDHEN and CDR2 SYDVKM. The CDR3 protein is CASSFAGSGYTF. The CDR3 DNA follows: TGTGCCAGCAGTTTTGCCGGTTCTGGCTACACCTTC.

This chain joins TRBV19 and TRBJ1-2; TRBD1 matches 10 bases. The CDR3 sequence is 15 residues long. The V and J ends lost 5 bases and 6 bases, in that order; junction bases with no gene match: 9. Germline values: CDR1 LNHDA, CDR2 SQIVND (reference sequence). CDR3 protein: CASSSTGGRLNGYTF. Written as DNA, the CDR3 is TGTGCCAGTAGTTCGACAGGGGGCAGGCTTAATGGCTACACCTTC.

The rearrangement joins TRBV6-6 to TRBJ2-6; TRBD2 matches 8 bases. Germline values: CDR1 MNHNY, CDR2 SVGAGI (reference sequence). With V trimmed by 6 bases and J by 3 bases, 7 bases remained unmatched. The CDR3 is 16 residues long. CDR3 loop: CASRHDAGGGANVLTF. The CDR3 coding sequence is TGTGCCAGCAGACACGACGCGGGAGGTGGGGCCAACGTCCTGACTTTC.

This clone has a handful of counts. In nucleotides, the CDR3 is TGCAGCGTATCACCACAGGGGGCCTTGTACACTGAAGCTTTCTTT. The encoded protein is CSVSPQGALYTEAFF. V is TRBV29-1 and J is TRBJ1-1; 9 nucleotides match TRBD1. CDR3 length equals 15 residues. V lost 6 bases, J lost 3 bases, and 11 bases stayed unmatched. Germline assignment: CDR1 SQVTM and CDR2 ANQGSEA.

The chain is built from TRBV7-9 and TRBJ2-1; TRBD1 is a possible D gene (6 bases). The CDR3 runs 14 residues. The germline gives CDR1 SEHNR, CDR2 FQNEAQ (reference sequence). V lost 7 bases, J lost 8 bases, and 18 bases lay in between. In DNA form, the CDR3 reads TGTGCCAGCATCCCGCGGGCAGGGGAGCATGAGCAGTTCTTC. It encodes CASIPRAGEHEQFF.

The chain's CDR3 is CASSYSSPGQAFF. CDR3 nucleotides: TGTGCCAGCAGTTACTCGAGCCCAGGGCAGGCTTTCTTT. The rearrangement links TRBV6-6 to TRBJ1-1, with TRBD1 as a possible D gene (5 bases). The CDR3 totals 13 residues. Germline V CDR1 and CDR2: MNHNY, SVGAGI (reference sequence). Trimming took 0 bases from V and 11 from J, leaving 13 bases between them.

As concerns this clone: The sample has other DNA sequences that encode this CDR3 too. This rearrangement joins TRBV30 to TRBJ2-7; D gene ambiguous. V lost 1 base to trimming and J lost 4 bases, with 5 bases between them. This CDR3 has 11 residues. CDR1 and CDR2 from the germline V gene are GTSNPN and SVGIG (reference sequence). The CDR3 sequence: CAWSGQYEQYF. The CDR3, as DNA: TGTGCCTGGAGTGGGCAGTACGAGCAGTACTTC.

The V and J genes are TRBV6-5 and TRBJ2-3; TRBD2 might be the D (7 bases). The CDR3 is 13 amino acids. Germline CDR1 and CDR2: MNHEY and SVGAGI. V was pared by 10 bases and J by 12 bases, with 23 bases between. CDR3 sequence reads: CATLRGGVPNQYF. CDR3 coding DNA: TGTGCCACCCTTAGGGGGGGGGTTCCAAACCAGTATTTT.